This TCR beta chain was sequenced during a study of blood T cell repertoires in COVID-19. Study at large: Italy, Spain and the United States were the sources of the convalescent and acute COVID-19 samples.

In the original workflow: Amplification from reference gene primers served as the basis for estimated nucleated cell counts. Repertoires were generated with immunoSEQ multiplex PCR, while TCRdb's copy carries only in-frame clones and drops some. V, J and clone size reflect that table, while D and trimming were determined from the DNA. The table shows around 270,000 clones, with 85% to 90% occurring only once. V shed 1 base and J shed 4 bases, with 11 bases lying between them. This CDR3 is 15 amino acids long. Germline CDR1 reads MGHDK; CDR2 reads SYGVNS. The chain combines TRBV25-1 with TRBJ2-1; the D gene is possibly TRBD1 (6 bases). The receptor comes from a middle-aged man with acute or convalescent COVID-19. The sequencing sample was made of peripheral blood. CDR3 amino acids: CASSESDRRYNEQFF. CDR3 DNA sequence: TGTGCCAGCAGTGAATCCGACAGGCGTTACAATGAGCAGTTCTTC.